Reported below is one TCR beta chain. The antigen is unknown. The germline CDR1 and CDR2 sequences are SQVTM and ANQGSEA. The CDR3 has 13 amino acids. V dropped 6 bases and J dropped 6; count of bases not matched to a gene: 7. PCR used 60 Vbeta primers and 13 Jbeta primers. Clones were read by immunoSEQ multiplex PCR, and TCRdb kept only the in-frame ones, dropping some. Here the sample spans under 250,000 clones, 82% being singletons. The record originates from a study of cytomegalovirus exposure and HLA in healthy donors. Study-wide findings and caveats: Productive status was seen about 90% or about 30% of the time for most TCR beta V segments in an earlier analysis. A later analysis reportedly identified an Asian-associated ancestry cluster as carrying fewer N-insertions than the approximately 670-donor mean.

The source material was PBMCs. The chain uses TRBV29-1 and TRBJ2-1; 8 positions agree with TRBD1. This TCR was recovered from a man between 40 and 49 years old in good health and CMV-seropositive. CDR3 protein: CSVTTDRANEQFF. CDR3 nucleotides: TGCAGCGTAACCACGGACAGGGCCAATGAGCAGTTCTTC.